This TCR beta chain was sequenced for a study of STAT5B mutations in CD4+ large granular lymphocyte leukemia. In the study overall: Among healthy donors, a particular HLA allele went with more CDR3 'QG' motifs.

The CDR3 length is 13 residues. Per germline, CDR1 MNHEY and CDR2 SMNVEV (reference sequence). Trimming stripped 5 bases from V and 4 bases from J, with 11 bases between. The study's findings and limits: Without putative leukemic clones, patient CD4-sorted repertoires remained more clonal than healthy CD4+ repertoires. About 26% of private leukemic clonotypes occurred rarely in other patients' non-leukemic repertoires. 8/27 top patient clones versus 2/35 control clones were TRBV06-family.

Assay: immunoSEQ multiplex PCR; the TCRdb copy retains only in-frame clones and omits some. The sample lists 20,000 to 25,000 clones; 82% were seen once. Concerning this clone: What it binds is not known.

Source material: CD4+ T cells from blood buffy coats. The sequence was obtained from a human donor in good health. The chain couples TRBV27 to TRBJ1-1, with unresolved D. CDR3 coding DNA: TGTGCCAGCAGTCCCCAAAAAACCACTGAAGCTTTCTTT. Its protein product is CASSPQKTTEAFF.